The 13 T cell receptor beta chains below all came from one sample that was sequenced in a study of vaccination and CD4 T cells after COVID-19. Treatment indicated: 10-day PBMC culture with coronavirus spike peptide pools or control peptides (ViraFEST assay). Their cognate antigens are unknown. Oncomine TCR Beta short-read sequencing was applied to DNA from cultured CD4+ T cells. TCRdb itself ran the PCR reads through MiXCR, one entry per CDR3 protein. Here the sample spans over 10,000 distinct CDR3 sequences, 25% to 30% being singletons. Sequences were derived from CD4+ T cells from blood, cultured in vitro, sampled before SARS-CoV-2 vaccination. All receptors come from a human donor who received a COVID-19 vaccine.

The J gene is TRBJ1-5, the V gene TRBV7-2; possibly TRBD1 for D (5 bases). CDR3 length equals 13 residues. CDR1 is SGHTA, CDR2 FQGNSA, per germline. V lost 2 bases to trimming and J lost 7 bases, with 9 bases between them. The CDR3 region is CASSLSRDQPQHF. CDR3 DNA sequence: TGTGCCAGCAGCTTAAGCAGGGACCAGCCCCAGCATTTT.

CDR3 residues: CASSLGQVTEAFF. The CDR3 nucleotides are TGTGCCAGCAGTTTAGGACAGGTCACTGAAGCTTTCTTT. This chain connects TRBV12-3 or TRBV12-4 to TRBJ1-1; D may be TRBD1 (6 bases). The CDR3 totals 13 residues. Trimming removed 1 base from V and 4 bases from J, with 7 bases in between.

This clonotype is classed as medium-sized. The chain recombines TRBV20-1 with TRBJ1-2; no definite D call. V was shortened by 2 bases and J by 4 bases, with 8 bases between the two germline ends. The CDR3 runs 12 residues. Germline lookup yields CDR1 DFQATT and CDR2 SNEGSKA (reference sequence). The CDR3, as DNA: TGCAGTGCTAGAATCAGACCCTATGGCTACACCTTC. Its translation is CSARIRPYGYTF.

The chain uses TRBV20-1 and TRBJ2-7; 12 bases align to TRBD1. Germline CDR1 is DFQATT and CDR2 is SNEGSKA (reference sequence). The CDR3 sequence is 11 residues long. The ends lost 6 bases at V and 12 bases at J; junction bases unmatched: 6. The CDR3 region is CSAQGQGASYF. The CDR3 bases are TGCAGTGCCCAGGGACAGGGGGCTTCGTACTTC.

Remarks on this clonotype: The junction shows a germline mismatch at one end, possibly a read error. This chain connects TRBV7-2 to TRBJ2-1; 7 bases line up with TRBD1. The germline CDR1 and CDR2 sequences are SGHTA and FQGNSA. The CDR3 consists of 15 residues. The CDR3 region is CANSLAGQVYNEQFF. The DNA for the CDR3 is TGTGCCAACAGCTTAGCCGGACAGGTCTACAATGAGCAGTTCTTC.

The V and J genes are TRBV15 and TRBJ2-7; TRBD2 matches 9 bases. CDR3 length: 15 residues. The J segment lost 6 bases and the V segment lost 3 bases, leaving 9 bases of the junction unmatched. The V gene's germline CDR1 is LNHNV and CDR2 YYDKDF (reference sequence). The CDR3, as DNA: TGTGCCACCAGCAGGACGATAGGGACTAGCACCGAGCAGTACTTC. Translating it yields CATSRTIGTSTEQYF.

The rearrangement joins TRBV2 to TRBJ2-3, with 13 bases fitting TRBD2. Unmatched junction bases numbered 9, after V lost 5 bases and J lost 4 bases. Germline V gene lookup returns CDR1 SNHLY and CDR2 FYNNEI. The CDR3 loop spans 17 amino acids. CDR3 region: CASSQGTSGVWADTQYF. CDR3 nucleotide sequence: TGTGCCAGCAGTCAAGGGACTAGCGGGGTTTGGGCAGATACGCAGTATTTT.

Only a few counts were recorded for this clonotype. The chain joins TRBV24-1 to TRBJ1-2; 7 bases line up with TRBD1. The V segment lost 7 bases and the J segment 5 bases; nucleotides outside the gene matches: 3. The V gene's germline CDR1 is KGHDR and CDR2 SFDVKD. The CDR3 is made up of 12 amino acids. The CDR3 DNA follows: TGTGCCACCAGAGACAGGGAGTATGGCTACACCTTC. This translates into CATRDREYGYTF.

This chain joins TRBV7-9 and TRBJ1-1; D unclear. This CDR3 comprises 14 residues. Germline V gene sequence: CDR1 SEHNR, CDR2 FQNEAQ (reference sequence). V lost 7 bases to trimming and J lost 0 bases, with 12 bases between them. CDR3 DNA: TGTGCCAGCATCCTCAGCCAAATGAACACTGAAGCTTTCTTT. This gives the protein CASILSQMNTEAFF.

V usage is TRBV5-1 and J usage is TRBJ2-2; 8 bases fit TRBD1. Unmatched junction bases numbered 6, after V lost 4 bases and J lost 4 bases. CDR3 length: 15 residues. The germline CDR1 and CDR2 sequences are SGHRS and YFSETQ. As DNA, the CDR3 is TGCGCCAGCAGCCCCGGGACAGGATCCACCGGGGAGCTGTTTTTT. Translated, it gives CASSPGTGSTGELFF.

Only a few counts were recorded for this clonotype. The chain has TRBV7-9 and TRBJ2-2, with D possibly being TRBD2 (6 bases). This CDR3 spans 16 amino acids. Trimming pared 1 base from V and 6 bases from J, leaving 15 bases between. CDR1 and CDR2 (germline): SEHNR, FQNEAQ (reference sequence). CDR3 in DNA: TGTGCCAGCAGCTTAGTCGGTGGTACGGGGGCCGGGGAGCTGTTTTTT. This gives the protein CASSLVGGTGAGELFF.

Only one count was recorded for this clonotype. The V call is TRBV11-2, the J call TRBJ2-7, with D unclear. The CDR3 sequence is 12 residues long. CDR1 SGHAT and CDR2 FQNNGV come from the germline V gene. Trimming removed 6 bases from V and 4 bases from J, with 10 bases in between. CDR3 protein: CASRADGYEQYF. In nucleotides, the CDR3 is TGTGCCAGCAGAGCCGACGGATACGAGCAGTACTTC.

This clonotype was found a few times. The gene calls are TRBV27 and TRBJ1-1; 7 bases are a match to TRBD1. CDR3 length: 18 residues. The germline gives CDR1 MNHEY, CDR2 SMNVEV (reference sequence). V gave up 1 base and J gave up 6 bases; unmatched junction bases: 17. Here the CDR3 DNA reads TGTGCCAGCAGTTTATTTTCCCCGACACAGGGGTTTCCACCTGAAGCTTTCTTT. Translation: CASSLFSPTQGFPPEAFF.